The rows below give T cell receptor beta chains drawn from one sample of a study of blood T cell repertoires in COVID-19. The protocol was immunoSEQ multiplex PCR, while the TCRdb copy is restricted to in-frame clones and leaves out a portion. The table shows 300,000 to 400,000 clones, with roughly 90% occurring only once. Material for sequencing was PBMCs or T cells enriched from blood (not recorded which). The source of these receptors is a woman in her twenties or thirties with acute COVID-19. Each CDR3 is given with its conserved first and last residue. D genes are given only for firm matches. Clone sizes are given selectively: once, few, many, or a class where the clone is expanded.

J gene: TRBJ2-3; clone size: NA; CDR3 length: 16; V gene: TRBV4-3; D gene: TRBD2; CDR3 DNA: TGCGCCAGCAGCCTCGGGACTAGCGGGAGCACAGATACGCAGTATTTT; CDR3 protein: CASSLGTSGSTDTQYF
J gene: TRBJ1-5; clone size: few; CDR3 length: 14; V gene: TRBV2; D gene: NA; CDR3 DNA: TGTGCCAGCAGACCCAACAGGGATAATCAGCCCCAGCATTTT; CDR3 protein: CASRPNRDNQPQHF
J gene: TRBJ2-7; clone size: once; CDR3 length: 13; V gene: TRBV10-3; D gene: NA; CDR3 DNA: TGTGCCATCAGTGAGGTCAGGGGCAACGAGCAGTACTTC; CDR3 protein: CAISEVRGNEQYF
J gene: TRBJ1-2; clone size: once; CDR3 length: 13; V gene: TRBV13; D gene: TRBD1; CDR3 DNA: TGTGCCAGCAGCTTAAGGGGGCTGTGGGGCTACACCTTC; CDR3 protein: CASSLRGLWGYTF
J gene: TRBJ1-1; clone size: few; CDR3 length: 16; V gene: TRBV4-3; D gene: TRBD1; CDR3 DNA: TGCGCCAGCAGCCAAGCTCACAGGGGGCTGGTAACTGAAGCTTTCTTT; CDR3 protein: CASSQAHRGLVTEAFF
J gene: TRBJ1-1; clone size: NA; CDR3 length: 15; V gene: TRBV7-3; D gene: NA; CDR3 DNA: TGTGCCAGCAGCGAGGAACAGGGAGGGTTGGCTGAAGCTTTCTTT; CDR3 protein: CASSEEQGGLAEAFF
J gene: TRBJ1-5; clone size: NA; CDR3 length: 15; V gene: TRBV18; D gene: TRBD1; CDR3 DNA: TGTGCCAGCTCACCCTCGACAGGGGGCAATCAGCCCCAGCATTTT; CDR3 protein: CASSPSTGGNQPQHF
J gene: TRBJ1-1; clone size: NA; CDR3 length: 13; V gene: TRBV6-6; D gene: NA; CDR3 DNA: TGTGCCAGCAGTTACGACAGGAGCGCTGAAGCTTTCTTT; CDR3 protein: CASSYDRSAEAFF
J gene: TRBJ1-1; clone size: NA; CDR3 length: 14; V gene: TRBV7-9; D gene: NA; CDR3 DNA: TGTGCCAGCAGCTCGTCGGGGGGTGGCACTGAAGCTTTCTTT; CDR3 protein: CASSSSGGGTEAFF
J gene: TRBJ1-2; clone size: NA; CDR3 length: 16; V gene: TRBV5-1; D gene: TRBD1; CDR3 DNA: TGCGCCAGCAGCCCGACGGGTACCCAGGGGGCCTATGGCTACACCTTC; CDR3 protein: CASSPTGTQGAYGYTF
J gene: TRBJ1-5; clone size: NA; CDR3 length: 16; V gene: TRBV6-1; D gene: TRBD1; CDR3 DNA: TGTGCCAGCAGTGAATGGGACAGGGGCGCAAATCAGCCCCAGCATTTT; CDR3 protein: CASSEWDRGANQPQHF
J gene: TRBJ2-1; clone size: NA; CDR3 length: 12; V gene: TRBV4-3; D gene: TRBD1; CDR3 DNA: TGCGCCAGCAGCCGCACAGGGGATGAGCAGTTCTTC; CDR3 protein: CASSRTGDEQFF
J gene: TRBJ1-1; clone size: NA; CDR3 length: 13; V gene: TRBV7-9; D gene: NA; CDR3 DNA: TGTGCCAGCAGGAGGGAGGTAAACACTGAAGCTTTCTTT; CDR3 protein: CASRREVNTEAFF
J gene: TRBJ1-2; clone size: NA; CDR3 length: 11; V gene: TRBV24-1; D gene: NA; CDR3 DNA: TGTGCCACCAGTGATTGGAGTGGCTACACCTTC; CDR3 protein: CATSDWSGYTF
J gene: TRBJ2-2; clone size: NA; CDR3 length: 14; V gene: TRBV27; D gene: NA; CDR3 DNA: TGTGCCAGCACCCAGGCGGGGGCGCCCGGGGAGCTGTTTTTT; CDR3 protein: CASTQAGAPGELFF
J gene: TRBJ2-3; clone size: NA; CDR3 length: 16; V gene: TRBV3-1/TRBV3-2; D gene: NA; CDR3 DNA: TGTGCCAGCAGCCAAGATGATCGGGGGTTGTCAGATACGCAGTATTTT; CDR3 protein: CASSQDDRGLSDTQYF
J gene: TRBJ2-7; clone size: NA; CDR3 length: 15; V gene: TRBV28; D gene: NA; CDR3 DNA: TGTGCCAGCAGGGGTTTGAGGGGGAGCTCCTACGAGCAGTACTTC; CDR3 protein: CASRGLRGSSYEQYF
J gene: TRBJ1-5; clone size: NA; CDR3 length: 15; V gene: TRBV6-2/TRBV6-3; D gene: TRBD1; CDR3 DNA: TGTGCCAGCAGCTGGGGACAGGGGAGCAGTCAGCCCCAGCATTTT; CDR3 protein: CASSWGQGSSQPQHF
J gene: TRBJ1-1; clone size: NA; CDR3 length: 14; V gene: TRBV19; D gene: TRBD1; CDR3 DNA: TGTGCCAGTAGTACCTTCGGACAGGGAGCTGAAGCTTTCTTT; CDR3 protein: CASSTFGQGAEAFF
J gene: TRBJ2-5; clone size: NA; CDR3 length: 15; V gene: TRBV24-1; D gene: TRBD1; CDR3 DNA: TGTGCCACCAGTGATCCTGACAGGGGGCGGGAGACCCAGTACTTC; CDR3 protein: CATSDPDRGRETQYF
J gene: TRBJ2-3; clone size: NA; CDR3 length: 15; V gene: TRBV5-1; D gene: NA; CDR3 DNA: TGCGCCAGCAGCGCGGATGTCGATTTGACAGATACGCAGTATTTT; CDR3 protein: CASSADVDLTDTQYF
J gene: TRBJ2-2; clone size: few; CDR3 length: 15; V gene: TRBV3-1/TRBV3-2; D gene: TRBD1; CDR3 DNA: TGTGCCAGCAGGGACAGGGGGGTGTACACCGGGGAGCTGTTTTTT; CDR3 protein: CASRDRGVYTGELFF
J gene: TRBJ2-7; clone size: NA; CDR3 length: 15; V gene: TRBV7-6; D gene: TRBD1; CDR3 DNA: TGTGCCAGCAGTCTTCGGGACAGGGGAACCTACGAGCAGTACTTC; CDR3 protein: CASSLRDRGTYEQYF
J gene: TRBJ1-2; clone size: NA; CDR3 length: 16; V gene: TRBV19; D gene: NA; CDR3 DNA: TGTGCCAGTACTCCACCCCCAGGTCAGGGTGTCTATGGCTACACCTTC; CDR3 protein: CASTPPPGQGVYGYTF
J gene: TRBJ1-4; clone size: NA; CDR3 length: 16; V gene: TRBV25-1; D gene: NA; CDR3 DNA: TGTGCCAGCAGTGATTGGGGCAGCACAACTAATGAAAAACTGTTTTTT; CDR3 protein: CASSDWGSTTNEKLFF
J gene: TRBJ1-6; clone size: NA; CDR3 length: 15; V gene: TRBV2; D gene: NA; CDR3 DNA: TGTGCCAGCAGTGAACAGAGGCCTTATAATTCACCCCTCCACTTT; CDR3 protein: CASSEQRPYNSPLHF
J gene: TRBJ1-5; clone size: NA; CDR3 length: 18; V gene: TRBV6-2/TRBV6-3; D gene: NA; CDR3 DNA: TGTGCCAGCAGTTACCTCAGGGGTGTGAACCAGGCCAATCAGCCCCAGCATTTT; CDR3 protein: CASSYLRGVNQANQPQHF
J gene: TRBJ2-1; clone size: NA; CDR3 length: 18; V gene: TRBV4-3; D gene: TRBD2; CDR3 DNA: TGCGCCAGCAGCCGACCTTTGTCGAGCGGGGGGCCGGACAATGAGCAGTTCTTC; CDR3 protein: CASSRPLSSGGPDNEQFF
J gene: TRBJ2-2; clone size: NA; CDR3 length: 17; V gene: TRBV18; D gene: TRBD1; CDR3 DNA: TGTGCCAGCTCACCGACAGGGGCCAACACCCCCACCGGGGAGCTGTTTTTT; CDR3 protein: CASSPTGANTPTGELFF
J gene: TRBJ2-2; clone size: NA; CDR3 length: 13; V gene: TRBV6-5; D gene: NA; CDR3 DNA: TGTGCCACCACAGGGACCTACACCGGGGAGCTGTTTTTT; CDR3 protein: CATTGTYTGELFF
J gene: TRBJ2-7; clone size: NA; CDR3 length: 13; V gene: TRBV7-8; D gene: NA; CDR3 DNA: TGTGCCAGCATCCCAGGGCTTTCCTACGAGCAGTACTTC; CDR3 protein: CASIPGLSYEQYF
J gene: TRBJ2-3; clone size: NA; CDR3 length: 16; V gene: TRBV29-1; D gene: NA; CDR3 DNA: TGCAGCGCCATAACCCCGGGACATCTTGGCACAGATACGCAGTATTTT; CDR3 protein: CSAITPGHLGTDTQYF
J gene: TRBJ1-1; clone size: NA; CDR3 length: 13; V gene: TRBV29-1; D gene: NA; CDR3 DNA: TGCAGCTTCCGGCAGGGCTTGAACACTGAAGCTTTCTTT; CDR3 protein: CSFRQGLNTEAFF
J gene: TRBJ2-7; clone size: NA; CDR3 length: 13; V gene: TRBV5-1; D gene: NA; CDR3 DNA: TGCGCCAGCAGCGGAGCGGCGACCTACGAGCAGTACTTC; CDR3 protein: CASSGAATYEQYF
J gene: TRBJ2-7; clone size: NA; CDR3 length: 14; V gene: TRBV5-4; D gene: TRBD2; CDR3 DNA: TGTGCCAGCAGCCCGGGACTAGCGGGGTTCGAGCAGTACTTC; CDR3 protein: CASSPGLAGFEQYF
J gene: TRBJ1-4; clone size: NA; CDR3 length: 15; V gene: TRBV7-9; D gene: TRBD1; CDR3 DNA: TGTGCCAGCAGCTACCCTGACAGGGGTGATGAAAAACTGTTTTTT; CDR3 protein: CASSYPDRGDEKLFF
J gene: TRBJ2-7; clone size: NA; CDR3 length: 13; V gene: TRBV18; D gene: NA; CDR3 DNA: TGTGCCAGCTCAGGGGGCCAAACTTCCGAGCAGTACTTC; CDR3 protein: CASSGGQTSEQYF
J gene: TRBJ2-2; clone size: NA; CDR3 length: 16; V gene: TRBV27; D gene: TRBD1; CDR3 DNA: TGTGCCAGCAGTGCTGCCAGGGGGCTCAACACCGGGGAGCTGTTTTTT; CDR3 protein: CASSAARGLNTGELFF
J gene: TRBJ1-2; clone size: NA; CDR3 length: 13; V gene: TRBV5-1; D gene: NA; CDR3 DNA: TGCGCCAGCAGCTTGGCACTGAACTATGGCTACACCTTC; CDR3 protein: CASSLALNYGYTF
J gene: TRBJ2-3; clone size: NA; CDR3 length: 18; V gene: TRBV24-1; D gene: TRBD1; CDR3 DNA: TGTGCCACCAGTGATTCAGTCGGGACAGAGGGAGGCACAGATACGCAGTATTTT; CDR3 protein: CATSDSVGTEGGTDTQYF
J gene: TRBJ2-7; clone size: NA; CDR3 length: 15; V gene: TRBV6-5; D gene: TRBD2; CDR3 DNA: TGTGCCAGCAGACCTAGCGGGTCGAGCTCCTACGAGCAGTACTTC; CDR3 protein: CASRPSGSSSYEQYF
J gene: TRBJ1-3; clone size: NA; CDR3 length: 14; V gene: TRBV7-9; D gene: NA; CDR3 DNA: TGTGCCAGCAGCCCCGTGGCCCAGTGGAACACCATATATTTT; CDR3 protein: CASSPVAQWNTIYF
J gene: TRBJ2-7; clone size: NA; CDR3 length: 16; V gene: TRBV1; D gene: NA; CDR3 DNA: TGCACCAGCAGCCAAATAGCGGGGGGGGTTTCCTACGAGCAGTACTTC; CDR3 protein: CTSSQIAGGVSYEQYF
J gene: TRBJ2-7; clone size: NA; CDR3 length: 15; V gene: TRBV28; D gene: NA; CDR3 DNA: TGTGCCAGCACCTCAGGCGGGCGAGACTCCTACGAGCAGTACTTC; CDR3 protein: CASTSGGRDSYEQYF
J gene: TRBJ1-1; clone size: few; CDR3 length: 13; V gene: TRBV30; D gene: NA; CDR3 DNA: TGTGCCTGGAGTGAAGACAGTCGCACTGAAGCTTTCTTT; CDR3 protein: CAWSEDSRTEAFF
J gene: TRBJ1-3; clone size: NA; CDR3 length: 13; V gene: TRBV6-4; D gene: NA; CDR3 DNA: TGTGCCAGCAGTGACATTCCGGGAAACACCATATATTTT; CDR3 protein: CASSDIPGNTIYF
J gene: TRBJ1-5; clone size: NA; CDR3 length: 13; V gene: TRBV10-3; D gene: NA; CDR3 DNA: TGTGCCATCATGAGGGACACCAATCAGCCCCAGCATTTT; CDR3 protein: CAIMRDTNQPQHF
J gene: TRBJ1-2; clone size: once; CDR3 length: 14; V gene: TRBV7-9; D gene: NA; CDR3 DNA: TGTGCCAGCAGCTTAGTATGGGCGGGCTATGGCTACACCTTC; CDR3 protein: CASSLVWAGYGYTF
J gene: TRBJ2-1; clone size: NA; CDR3 length: 16; V gene: TRBV19; D gene: NA; CDR3 DNA: TGTGCCAGTAGTATCGGTTACGGGGGTACCTACAATGAGCAGTTCTTC; CDR3 protein: CASSIGYGGTYNEQFF
J gene: TRBJ1-1; clone size: NA; CDR3 length: 11; V gene: TRBV6-5; D gene: NA; CDR3 DNA: TGTGCCAGCAGTTCACAGGGTCGTGCTTTCTTT; CDR3 protein: CASSSQGRAFF
J gene: TRBJ1-1; clone size: NA; CDR3 length: 16; V gene: TRBV6-2/TRBV6-3; D gene: NA; CDR3 DNA: TGTGCCAGCAGTTACTCGAGACCAGGGCGGAACACTGAAGCTTTCTTT; CDR3 protein: CASSYSRPGRNTEAFF
J gene: TRBJ2-2; clone size: NA; CDR3 length: 11; V gene: TRBV7-9; D gene: NA; CDR3 DNA: TGTGCCAGCAGATCACTCGGGGAGCTGTTTTTT; CDR3 protein: CASRSLGELFF
J gene: TRBJ2-1; clone size: NA; CDR3 length: 14; V gene: TRBV7-9; D gene: TRBD2; CDR3 DNA: TGTGCCAGCAGCTCCCGGTCGGGGGGCAATGAGCAGTTCTTC; CDR3 protein: CASSSRSGGNEQFF
J gene: TRBJ2-1; clone size: NA; CDR3 length: 15; V gene: TRBV19; D gene: NA; CDR3 DNA: TGTGCCACCGCCGCAGGGGGGAGCTCCTACAATGAGCAGTTCTTC; CDR3 protein: CATAAGGSSYNEQFF
J gene: TRBJ1-6; clone size: NA; CDR3 length: 17; V gene: TRBV4-1; D gene: NA; CDR3 DNA: TGCGCCAGCAGGAATTTAGGCAGCGAGACTTCTAATTCACCCCTCCACTTT; CDR3 protein: CASRNLGSETSNSPLHF
J gene: TRBJ2-2; clone size: NA; CDR3 length: 15; V gene: TRBV18; D gene: TRBD1; CDR3 DNA: TGTGCCAGCTCACCACGAGACAGGGGCACCGGGGAGCTGTTTTTT; CDR3 protein: CASSPRDRGTGELFF
J gene: TRBJ2-6; clone size: NA; CDR3 length: 21; V gene: TRBV9; D gene: TRBD2; CDR3 DNA: TGTGCCAGCAGCCTCCGCGGTGGGGCGGGGGGCGTCATTACTGGGGCCAACGTCCTGACTTTC; CDR3 protein: CASSLRGGAGGVITGANVLTF